The 15 T cell receptor beta chains presented below share a single source sample, sequenced in a study of shared clonotypes between healthy human individuals. TCRdb keeps only in-frame clones here, not all; method: immunoSEQ multiplex PCR. The sample consists of over 850,000 clones, approximately 80% of them appearing once. The sample taken for sequencing was memory CD4+ T cells from PBMCs. Regarding subset: CD45RA-negative fraction. Receptors originate from a man between 18 and 35 years old in good health. Some clones in this sample may be carry-over from other donors' samples.

The rearrangement uses TRBV21-1 and TRBJ1-2. TRBV21-1 is a documented pseudogene. This CDR3 is 14 amino acids long. CDR3 bases: TGTGCCAGCAGCAGGGGACCTGAGGACTATGGCTACACCTTC. It yields the protein CASSRGPEDYGYTF.

The chain is built from TRBV5-1 and TRBJ1-5, with D unresolved. Trimming shortened V by 4 bases and J by 6 bases, and 14 bases separated the two germline ends. The CDR3 extends over 14 amino acids. From germline, CDR1 is SGHRS and CDR2 YFSETQ. As DNA, the CDR3 is TGCGCCAGCAGCATGGACGGCCAGCGTCAGCCCCAGCATTTT. Protein: CASSMDGQRQPQHF.

V usage is TRBV7-3 and J usage is TRBJ2-1; D call uncertain. The length of the CDR3 is 12 residues. Trimming shortened V by 2 bases and J by 9 bases, and 8 bases separated the two germline ends. Germline loops: CDR1 SGHTA, CDR2 FQGTGA. The CDR3 protein is CASSLGRLEQFF. The CDR3 coding sequence is TGTGCCAGCAGCTTAGGTCGACTTGAGCAGTTCTTC.

The J gene is TRBJ1-2, the V gene TRBV4-3; D is possibly TRBD1 (5 bases). The CDR3 spans 15 residues. Deletions cut 3 bases from V and 8 bases from J, with 19 bases between. Looked up from germline, CDR1 is LGHNA and CDR2 is YSLEER. CDR3 in amino acids: CASSHTPRGVGGYTF. In DNA, the CDR3 is TGCGCCAGCAGCCACACCCCCCGGGGGGTCGGCGGCTACACCTTC.

The chain uses TRBV4-2 and TRBJ1-2; 7 bases agree with TRBD1. The CDR3 totals 18 residues. Germline CDR1 LGHNA, CDR2 YNFKEQ. V trimming: 3 bases; J trimming: 4 bases; junction bases outside the gene matches: 17. CDR3 amino acids: CASSHATPDRVPGYGYTF. CDR3 sequence (DNA): TGTGCCAGCAGCCACGCCACCCCTGACAGGGTTCCTGGCTATGGCTACACCTTC.

The DNA for the CDR3 is TGTGCCAGCTCACCGCTAGCGGGACCCTTGGGGACCCAGTACTTC. Encoded protein: CASSPLAGPLGTQYF. The V call is TRBV18, the J call TRBJ2-5; TRBD2 matches 9 bases. This CDR3 contains 15 residues. Per the germline V gene, CDR1 is KGHSH and CDR2 is LQKENI. V shed 3 bases, J shed 7 bases, and the junction held 9 bases outside the gene matches. The whole variable domain, remainder taken from reference TRBV18 and TRBJ2-5, is NAGVMQNPRHLVRRRGQEARLRCSPMKGHSHVYWYRQLPEEGLKFMVYLQKENIIDESGMPKERFSAEFPKEGPSILRIQQVVRGDSAAYFCASSPLAGPLGTQYFGPGTRLLVL.

This rearrangement joins TRBV5-1 to TRBJ1-2, with D perhaps matching TRBD1 (5 bases). V lost 0 bases, J lost 8 bases, and 14 bases lay in between. The CDR3 runs to 14 residues. The germline V gene has CDR1 SGHRS and CDR2 YFSETQ. DNA of the CDR3: TGCGCCAGCAGCTTGGGGAGCAGGGACCTGGGCTACACCTTC. Its translation: CASSLGSRDLGYTF.

There are many counts of this clone. J is TRBJ2-1 and V is TRBV11-2; no definite D call. CDR1 SGHAT and CDR2 FQNNGV come from the germline V gene. The CDR3 is 14 amino acids. V lost 1 base to trimming and J lost 6 bases, with 10 bases between them. The CDR3 DNA sequence: TGTGCCAGCAGCTTAGGAGGATCCCGCAATGAGCAGTTCTTC. Encoded protein: CASSLGGSRNEQFF.

On this clone: The sample holds other DNA sequences that translate to the same CDR3. The rearrangement joins TRBV7-8 to TRBJ1-1, with D unresolved. This CDR3 has 14 residues. The V and J ends lost 4 bases and 1 base respectively, with 10 bases between them. The germline CDR1 and CDR2 sequences are SGHVS and FQNEAQ. CDR3 protein: CASSSGRGNTEAFF. In nucleotides, the CDR3 is TGTGCCAGCAGCTCCGGGCGGGGGAACACTGAAGCTTTCTTT.

The chain uses TRBV5-1 and TRBJ2-5; TRBD2 matches 7 bases. Trimming cost V 4 bases and J 0 bases; bases outside gene matches: 9. The CDR3 loop spans 16 amino acids. The germline V gene encodes CDR1 SGHRS and CDR2 YFSETQ. CDR3 in DNA: TGCGCCAGCAGCGGCAGACTAGCCCAGTACCAAGAGACCCAGTACTTC. This sequence encodes CASSGRLAQYQETQYF.

The gene calls are TRBV29-1 and TRBJ2-5; D call uncertain. CDR3 length equals 13 residues. Germline CDR1 reads SQVTM; CDR2 reads ANQGSEA. V lost 4 bases to trimming and J lost 1 base, with 10 bases between them. The CDR3: CSVGPGSQETQYF. DNA of the CDR3: TGCAGCGTTGGGCCCGGTTCCCAAGAGACCCAGTACTTC. Using reference TRBV29-1 and TRBJ2-5 for the parts outside the CDR3, the full variable domain is SAVISQKPSRDICQRGTSLTIQCQVDSQVTMMFWYRQQPGQSLTLIATANQGSEATYESGFVIDKFPISRPNLTFSTLTVSNMSPEDSSIYLCSVGPGSQETQYFGPGTRLLVL.

The gene calls are TRBV4-1 and TRBJ2-1; 11 bases are a match to TRBD1. With 4 bases clipped from V and 6 bases from J, the junction kept 5 bases outside the gene matches. The CDR3 is 15 amino acids. The germline V gene encodes CDR1 MGHRA and CDR2 YSYEKL. The CDR3, as DNA: TGCGCCAGCAGCCGGCCCGGGACAGGGGGCAATGAGCAGTTCTTC. It encodes CASSRPGTGGNEQFF.

As concerns this clone: A read error may account for a junction end that differs from germline. This specimen includes other DNA sequences encoding the same CDR3. The chain recombines TRBV12-5 with TRBJ2-3; D not certain. There are 12 residues in the CDR3. Germline lookup yields CDR1 LGHNT and CDR2 FRNRAP. CDR3 loop: CASAPSTDTQYF. The DNA for the CDR3 is TGTGCAAGTGCACCTAGCACAGATACGCAGTATTTT.

V is TRBV27 and J is TRBJ2-5; 7 positions match TRBD1. V lost 6 bases, J lost 3 bases, and 4 bases stayed unmatched. This CDR3 region has 13 residues. Germline assignment: CDR1 MNHEY and CDR2 SMNVEV (reference sequence). The CDR3 loop is CASRFQGEETQYF. CDR3 sequence (DNA): TGTGCCAGCAGGTTTCAGGGGGAAGAGACCCAGTACTTC.

The gene calls are TRBV5-1 and TRBJ2-1; 9 bases agree with TRBD2. The CDR3 is 14 amino acids. CDR1 is SGHRS, CDR2 YFSETQ, per germline. The trim removed 0 bases at V and 15 bases at J, leaving 10 bases unmatched. The CDR3 nucleotides are TGCGCCAGCAGCTTGGGAACATCTAGCGGGAAGGGGTTCTTC. This sequence encodes CASSLGTSSGKGFF.